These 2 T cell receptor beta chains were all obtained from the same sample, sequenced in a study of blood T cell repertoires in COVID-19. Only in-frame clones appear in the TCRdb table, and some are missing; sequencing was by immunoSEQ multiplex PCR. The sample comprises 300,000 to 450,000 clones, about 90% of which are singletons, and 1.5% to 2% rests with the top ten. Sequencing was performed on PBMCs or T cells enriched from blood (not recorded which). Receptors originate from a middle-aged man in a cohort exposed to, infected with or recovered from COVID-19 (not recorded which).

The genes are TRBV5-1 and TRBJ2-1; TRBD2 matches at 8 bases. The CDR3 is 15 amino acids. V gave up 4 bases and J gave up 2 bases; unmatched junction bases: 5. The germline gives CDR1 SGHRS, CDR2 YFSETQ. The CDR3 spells CASSREGGTYNEQFF. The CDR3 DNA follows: TGCGCCAGCAGCCGGGAGGGAGGAACCTACAATGAGCAGTTCTTC.

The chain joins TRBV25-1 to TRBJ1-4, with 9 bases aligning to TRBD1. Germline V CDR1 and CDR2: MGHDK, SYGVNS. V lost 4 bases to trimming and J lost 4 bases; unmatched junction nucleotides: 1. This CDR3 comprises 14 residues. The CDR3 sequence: CASSADRGNEKLFF. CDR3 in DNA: TGTGCCAGCAGTGCGGACAGGGGTAATGAAAAACTGTTTTTT.